What follows are 27 T cell receptor beta chains derived from one specimen sequenced in a study of cytomegalovirus exposure and HLA in healthy donors. PCR primers comprised 60 Vbeta and 13 Jbeta primers. The data were produced by immunoSEQ multiplex PCR, yet TCRdb's version contains in-frame clones alone and is incomplete. The profile shows approximately 140,000 clones, around 77% of them singletons. Sequencing was performed on PBMCs. These receptors were taken from a woman in her sixties or seventies in good health and CMV-seronegative.

The V and J genes are TRBV5-1 and TRBJ2-5, with 9 bases lining up with TRBD2. This CDR3 is 14 amino acids long. V shed 5 bases and J 2 bases; nucleotides not matched to a gene: 4. In germline, CDR1 is SGHRS, CDR2 YFSETQ. CDR3 sequence reads: CASRPTSGQETQYF. The CDR3 DNA sequence: TGCGCCAGCAGGCCTACTAGCGGGCAAGAGACCCAGTACTTC. The full variable domain, with the rest looked up from reference TRBV5-1 and TRBJ2-5, is KAGVTQTPRYLIKTRGQQVTLSCSPISGHRSVSWYQQTPGQGLQFLFEYFSETQRNKGNFPGRFSGRQFSNSRSEMNVSTLELGDSALYLCASRPTSGQETQYFGPGTRLLVL.

This sequence joins TRBV5-1 and TRBJ2-5, with D perhaps matching TRBD2 (7 bases). The germline V gene encodes CDR1 SGHRS and CDR2 YFSETQ. This CDR3 spans 13 amino acids. The ends were cut back, 4 bases at V and 5 bases at J, with 12 bases in the middle. Here the CDR3 DNA reads TGCGCCAGCAGCGGAGGGGGAGGGGAGACCCAGTACTTC. This translates into CASSGGGGETQYF.

The gene calls are TRBV5-6 and TRBJ1-1; 10 positions agree with TRBD1. The CDR3 has 14 amino acids. Trimming cost V 0 bases and J 11 bases; bases outside gene matches: 7. Germline assignment: CDR1 SGHDT and CDR2 YYEEEE. CDR3 nucleotide sequence: TGTGCCAGCAGCTTGGGACAGGGGGCCCGGTCGGCTTTCTTT. Protein: CASSLGQGARSAFF.

J is TRBJ2-3 and V is TRBV28, with 9 bases fitting TRBD2. Per the germline V gene, CDR1 is MDHEN and CDR2 is SYDVKM. After removal of 2 bases from V and 3 bases from J, the junction contained 0 bases not matched to a gene. The CDR3 has 14 amino acids. Written as DNA, the CDR3 is TGTGCCAGCAGTTTACTAGCGGGGACAGATACGCAGTATTTT. As protein: CASSLLAGTDTQYF.

Here the CDR3 DNA reads TGTGCCAGCAGCTTGGTCGCCACTAGCGGAAACTACGAGCAGTACTTC. It specifies CASSLVATSGNYEQYF. This rearrangement joins TRBV5-4 to TRBJ2-7; 8 bases are a match to TRBD2. Germline V gene lookup returns CDR1 SGHNT and CDR2 YYREEE (reference sequence). This CDR3 region has 16 residues. V shed 0 bases and J 3 bases; nucleotides not matched to a gene: 8.

The V and J genes are TRBV25-1 and TRBJ1-4, with TRBD1 as a possible D gene (6 bases). The CDR3 totals 14 residues. Per the germline V gene, CDR1 is MGHDK and CDR2 is SYGVNS. Trimming removed 3 bases at V and 8 bases at J, with 13 bases between. The CDR3 DNA sequence: TGTGCCAGCAGTGAGTGGGACATTAACGAAAAACTGTTTTTT. Translating gives CASSEWDINEKLFF. Variable domain in full (rest from reference TRBV25-1 and TRBJ1-4): EADIYQTPRYLVIGTGKKITLECSQTMGHDKMYWYQQDPGMELHLIHYSYGVNSTEKGDLSSESTVSRIRTEHFPLTLESARPSHTSQYLCASSEWDINEKLFFGSGTQLSVL.

This chain joins TRBV9 and TRBJ2-5; D is possibly TRBD1 (6 bases). CDR3 length: 14 residues. V was trimmed by 0 bases and J by 6 bases, leaving 12 bases between them. CDR1 is SGDLS, CDR2 YYNGEE, per germline. The CDR3 reads CASSVEAGEKTQYF. Here the CDR3 DNA reads TGTGCCAGCAGCGTAGAAGCAGGGGAGAAGACCCAGTACTTC.

In regard to this clone: Just one base apart from a much larger clone, this may be a read error. The chain joins TRBV10-2 to TRBJ1-1; weak D call: TRBD1 (6 bases). Germline V gives CDR1 WSHSY, CDR2 SAAADI. The germline V and J ends were trimmed by 3 bases and 1 base, with 6 bases remaining between them. The CDR3 consists of 13 residues. The CDR3 here is CASSDRGNTEAFF. CDR3 DNA sequence: TGCGCCAGCAGTGACAGGGGGAACACTGAAGCTTTCTTT.

Only one count was recorded for this clone. The chain employs TRBV5-1 and TRBJ2-3; 8 bases are a match to TRBD2. With 0 bases clipped from V and 2 bases from J, the junction kept 2 bases outside the gene matches. The germline V gene encodes CDR1 SGHRS and CDR2 YFSETQ. The CDR3 is made up of 15 amino acids. The CDR3, as DNA: TGCGCCAGCAGCTTGGAGGGACTAGTCACAGATACGCAGTATTTT. Amino acids: CASSLEGLVTDTQYF.

The rearrangement uses TRBV29-1 and TRBJ1-2; D is possibly TRBD1 (6 bases). The V gene's germline CDR1 is SQVTM and CDR2 ANQGSEA. The CDR3 extends over 14 amino acids. The V gene lost 1 base and the J gene lost 6 bases, with 15 bases spanning the gap. The CDR3 DNA reads TGCAGCGTTGAAGCACAGGGATTCTCGGATGGCTACACCTTC. Protein product: CSVEAQGFSDGYTF.

The chain is built from TRBV5-1 and TRBJ2-1; no clear D gene. The V gene's germline CDR1 is SGHRS and CDR2 YFSETQ. Trimming left V 0 bases short and J 4 bases short, with 14 bases between. The CDR3 has 16 residues. The CDR3 region has the DNA TGCGCCAGCAGCTTGGCCATGAGTGCCCAATACAATGAGCAGTTCTTC. Amino acid sequence: CASSLAMSAQYNEQFF. The entire variable domain, with the rest obtained from reference TRBV5-1 and TRBJ2-1, is as follows: KAGVTQTPRYLIKTRGQQVTLSCSPISGHRSVSWYQQTPGQGLQFLFEYFSETQRNKGNFPGRFSGRQFSNSRSEMNVSTLELGDSALYLCASSLAMSAQYNEQFFGPGTRLTVL.

This clone showed up just a few times. The chain has TRBV5-1 and TRBJ2-2; D is possibly TRBD2 (6 bases). CDR3 size: 13 residues. Germline-derived CDR1 and CDR2 are SGHRS and YFSETQ. V lost 6 bases to trimming and J lost 3 bases, with 9 bases between them. The CDR3 nucleotides read TGCGCCAGCATCGGGAGAGACACCGGGGAGCTGTTTTTT. This gives the protein CASIGRDTGELFF.

The chain uses TRBV18 and TRBJ2-7; D perhaps matches TRBD1 (5 bases). This CDR3 region has 14 residues. Per germline, CDR1 KGHSH and CDR2 LQKENI. V gave up 2 bases and J gave up 5 bases, with 13 bases separating them. CDR3 sequence: CASSPGAPSHEQYF. CDR3 nucleotide sequence: TGTGCCAGCTCACCAGGGGCACCCAGCCACGAGCAGTACTTC.

The sample holds one count of this clone. The rearrangement uses TRBV29-1 and TRBJ1-3, with a tentative D call TRBD1 (6 bases). The CDR3 extends over 13 amino acids. The germline V gene encodes CDR1 SQVTM and CDR2 ANQGSEA. The ends were cut back, 5 bases at V and 0 bases at J, with 8 bases in the middle. The DNA for the CDR3 is TGCAGCGTTCAGGGGATCTCTGGAAACACCATATATTTT. It yields the protein CSVQGISGNTIYF. Full variable domain (missing parts from reference TRBV29-1 and TRBJ1-3): SAVISQKPSRDICQRGTSLTIQCQVDSQVTMMFWYRQQPGQSLTLIATANQGSEATYESGFVIDKFPISRPNLTFSTLTVSNMSPEDSSIYLCSVQGISGNTIYFGEGSWLTVV.

V is TRBV7-9 and J is TRBJ1-3; unclear D gene. From germline, CDR1 is SEHNR and CDR2 FQNEAQ (reference sequence). The V gene lost 5 bases and the J gene lost 4 bases, with 15 bases spanning the gap. The CDR3 totals 15 residues. The CDR3 spells CASSLWRVSGNTIYF. The CDR3 nucleotides are TGTGCCAGCAGCCTGTGGAGGGTGTCCGGAAACACCATATATTTT.

The chain recombines TRBV6-5 with TRBJ1-2, with D hard to call. Germline V gives CDR1 MNHEY, CDR2 SVGAGI. The length of the CDR3 is 13 residues. V was clipped by 8 bases and J by 7 bases, with 17 bases between them. CDR3 nucleotides: TGTGCCAGCTCCAAAAGTCGGTTCTTTGGCTACACCTTC. Protein sequence: CASSKSRFFGYTF.

The chain has TRBV7-2 and TRBJ1-1; D perhaps matches TRBD1 (6 bases). There are 14 residues in the CDR3. Trimming took 3 bases from V and 1 from J, leaving 9 bases between them. Germline values: CDR1 SGHTA, CDR2 FQGNSA. The CDR3 here is CASSLGASNTEAFF. The CDR3 DNA reads as TGTGCCAGCAGCTTGGGGGCCTCGAACACTGAAGCTTTCTTT.

The CDR3, as DNA: TGCGCCAGCAGCATCCCGGGGGCTGGAAACACCATATATTTT. Translated, it gives CASSIPGAGNTIYF. V usage is TRBV5-1 and J usage is TRBJ1-3; a weak D match, TRBD1 (5 bases). The CDR3 spans 14 residues. Trimming removed 4 bases from V and 2 bases from J, with 10 bases in between. Germline V CDR1 and CDR2: SGHRS, YFSETQ.

This chain joins TRBV27 and TRBJ2-3; D is ambiguous. The CDR3 is 11 residues long. The germline V gene has CDR1 MNHEY and CDR2 SMNVEV (reference sequence). V was pared by 6 bases and J by 4 bases, with 5 bases between. In nucleotides, the CDR3 is TGTGCCAGCAGGCAGGCAGATACGCAGTATTTT. Translated, it gives CASRQADTQYF.

With regard to this clone: The junction departs from germline at one end; a sequencing error may be responsible. This chain links TRBV7-9 with TRBJ2-2, with TRBD2 identical over 10 bases. CDR3 length: 16 residues. CDR1 SEHNR and CDR2 FQNEAQ come from the germline V gene (reference sequence). CDR3 nucleotide sequence: TGTTCCAGCCCCATGACTAGCGGGTTAAACACCGGGGAGCTGTTTTTT. Translating it yields CSSPMTSGLNTGELFF. Supplemented by reference TRBV7-9 and TRBJ2-2, the full variable domain reads DTGVSQNPRHKITKRGQNVTFRCDPISEHNRLYWYRQTLGQGPEFLTYFQNEAQLEKSRLLSDRFSAERPKGSFSTLEIQRTEQGDSAMYLCSSPMTSGLNTGELFFGEGSRLTVL.

The chain is built from TRBV10-1 and TRBJ2-3; D is uncertain. The germline V gene encodes CDR1 WNHNN and CDR2 SYGVQD (reference sequence). V gave up 8 bases and J gave up 0 bases, with 12 bases separating them. The CDR3 loop spans 14 amino acids. The CDR3 coding sequence is TGCGCCAGCGGTCACATTCCTAGCACAGATACGCAGTATTTT. This codes for CASGHIPSTDTQYF.

The rearrangement uses TRBV18 and TRBJ2-3, with 9 positions matching TRBD1. The germline CDR1 and CDR2 sequences are KGHSH and LQKENI. The CDR3 length is 19 residues. Unmatched junction bases numbered 14, after V lost 3 bases and J lost 1 base. The CDR3 sequence: CASSPLGTGSPRGTDTQYF. CDR3 nucleotides: TGTGCCAGCTCACCCTTAGGGACAGGGTCTCCTCGGGGCACAGATACGCAGTATTTT.

The chain is built from TRBV6-5 and TRBJ2-7, with TRBD2 as a possible D gene (6 bases). The CDR3 has 14 amino acids. Germline V gene data show CDR1 as MNHEY and CDR2 as SVGAGI. Deletions cut 2 bases from V and 4 bases from J, with 12 bases between. The CDR3: CASSYRRDRYEQYF. In DNA form, the CDR3 reads TGTGCCAGCAGTTACCGGCGGGATAGGTACGAGCAGTACTTC.

This chain links TRBV15 with TRBJ2-3, with 9 bases fitting TRBD1. Looked up from germline, CDR1 is LNHNV and CDR2 is YYDKDF (reference sequence). CDR3 size: 14 residues. Trimming took 7 bases from V and 6 from J; bases not matched to a gene: 8. For the CDR3, the DNA is TGTGCCACCACTGCGGGACAGGGAACTGATACGCAGTATTTT. This translates into CATTAGQGTDTQYF.

The gene calls are TRBV6-1 and TRBJ1-5; D gene ambiguous. This CDR3 is built from 15 residues. V lost 6 bases, J lost 0 bases, and 12 bases lay in between. The germline V gene encodes CDR1 MNHNS and CDR2 SASEGT. CDR3 sequence reads: CASSPGEVSNQPQHF. The CDR3, as DNA: TGTGCCAGCAGCCCCGGTGAGGTTAGCAATCAGCCCCAGCATTTT.

In its sample, this clone was seen once. The chain is built from TRBV5-1 and TRBJ2-5; TRBD2 aligns across 10 bases. Germline CDR1 is SGHRS and CDR2 is YFSETQ. The CDR3 loop spans 14 amino acids. With V trimmed by 5 bases and J by 11 bases, 12 bases remained unmatched. DNA for the CDR3: TGCGCCAGCAGTGCAGCGGGAGGGCCCTTAGAGCAGTACTTC. Amino acid sequence: CASSAAGGPLEQYF.

The chain links TRBV29-1 to TRBJ2-3, with 8 bases fitting TRBD2. V dropped 4 bases and J dropped 4; count of bases not matched to a gene: 1. This CDR3 spans 12 amino acids. Per germline, CDR1 SQVTM and CDR2 ANQGSEA. CDR3 sequence reads: CSVGAGADTQYF. The CDR3 nucleotides are TGCAGCGTTGGAGCGGGAGCAGATACGCAGTATTTT.